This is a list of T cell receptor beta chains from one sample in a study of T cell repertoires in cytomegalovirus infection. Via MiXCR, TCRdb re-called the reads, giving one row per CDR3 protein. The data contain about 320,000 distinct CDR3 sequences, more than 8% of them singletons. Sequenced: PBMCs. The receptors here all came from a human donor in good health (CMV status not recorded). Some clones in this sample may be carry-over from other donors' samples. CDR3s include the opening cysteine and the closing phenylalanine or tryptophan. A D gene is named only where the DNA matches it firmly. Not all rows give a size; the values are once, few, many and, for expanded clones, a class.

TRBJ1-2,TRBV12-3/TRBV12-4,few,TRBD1,TGTGCCAGCAGTCTCTGGACAGGGACCAATAACTATGGCTACACCTTC,CASSLWTGTNNYGYTF
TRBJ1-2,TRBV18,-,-,TGTGCCAGCTCACCGACCGGTGTTAACTATGGCTACACCTTC,CASSPTGVNYGYTF
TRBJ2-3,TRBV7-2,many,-,TGTGCCAGCAGCTTTGTTGGGAGCACAGATACGCAGTATTTT,CASSFVGSTDTQYF
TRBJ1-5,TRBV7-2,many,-,TGTGCCAGCAGCCCCCGGCCCGTACGGGGCAATCAGCCCCAGCATTTT,CASSPRPVRGNQPQHF
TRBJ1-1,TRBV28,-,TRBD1,TGTGCCAGCAGTTTAATGCAGGGGGCGGCTTTCTTT,CASSLMQGAAFF
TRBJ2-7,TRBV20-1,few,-,TGCAGTGCTAGAGATCGAACCGAAAGATACGAGCAGTACTTC,CSARDRTERYEQYF
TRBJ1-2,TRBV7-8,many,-,TGTGCCAGCAGCTTAATTGGCGGGCTCGAGACCCTCAATGGCTACACCTTC,CASSLIGGLETLNGYTF
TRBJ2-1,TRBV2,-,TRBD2,TGTGCCAGCAATAGACTAGCGGACCTCTACAATGAGCAGTTCTTC,CASNRLADLYNEQFF
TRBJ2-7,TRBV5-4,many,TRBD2,TGTGCCAGCAGCTCACCATCGACTAGCGGGTTGTACGAGCAGTACTTC,CASSSPSTSGLYEQYF
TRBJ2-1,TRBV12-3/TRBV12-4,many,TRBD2,TGTGCCAGCATACCCGGGACTAGCGGGCTGTACAATGAGCAGTTCTTC,CASIPGTSGLYNEQFF
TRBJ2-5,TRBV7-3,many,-,TGTGCCAGCAGCTTAACGGTCCGGCAAGGGGAGACCCAGTACTTC,CASSLTVRQGETQYF
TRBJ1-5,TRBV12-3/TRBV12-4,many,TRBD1,TGTGCCAGCAGTTTACGCGGCAGGGGGCCTGGAGGGAGCAATCAGCCCCAGCATTTT,CASSLRGRGPGGSNQPQHF
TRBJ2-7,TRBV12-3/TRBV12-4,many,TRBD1,TGTGCCAGCAGCCGAACAGGGGTAGGGGAGCAGTACTTC,CASSRTGVGEQYF
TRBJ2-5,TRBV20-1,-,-,TGCAGTGCTAGAGTTCTTGGCAGGGAAGAGACCCAGTACTTC,CSARVLGREETQYF
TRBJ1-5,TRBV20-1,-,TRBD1,TGCAGTGCTAGAGTCACAGGGGATCAGCCCCAGCATTTT,CSARVTGDQPQHF
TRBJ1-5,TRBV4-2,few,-,TGTGCCAGCAGCCGCGACAGCCAAACGGGGCAGCCCCAGCATTTT,CASSRDSQTGQPQHF
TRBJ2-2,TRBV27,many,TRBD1,TGTGCCAGCAGTCACCACCGACAGGGGGCGTCTGGCGGGGAGCTGTTTTTT,CASSHHRQGASGGELFF
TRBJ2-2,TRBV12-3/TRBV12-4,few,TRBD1,TGTGCCAGCAGTTTCGGCCTGGGACAGATTTACACCGGGGAGCTGTTTTTT,CASSFGLGQIYTGELFF
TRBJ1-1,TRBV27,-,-,TGTGCCAGCAGTCCACAGGGTTACACTGAAGCTTTCTTT,CASSPQGYTEAFF
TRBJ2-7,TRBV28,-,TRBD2,TGTGCCGCAAGGACTAGCAACTACGAGCAGTACTTC,CAARTSNYEQYF
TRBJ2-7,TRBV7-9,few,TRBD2,TGTGCCAGCAGCCGCCTGAACCAGGGAGGGGAGCAGTACTTC,CASSRLNQGGEQYF
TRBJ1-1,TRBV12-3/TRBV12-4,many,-,TGTGCCAGCAGGACCCTGGTAGAGGAAGCTTTCTTT,CASRTLVEEAFF
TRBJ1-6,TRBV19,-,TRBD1,TGTGCCAGTAGTATCCGACAGGGGATGTGGTCACCCCTCCACTTT,CASSIRQGMWSPLHF
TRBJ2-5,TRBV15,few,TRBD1,TGTGCCACCAGAGGACAGGGGAGAGAGACCCAGTACTTC,CATRGQGRETQYF
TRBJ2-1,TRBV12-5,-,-,TGTGCTAGTGGTTTTTACAATGAGCAGTTCTTC,CASGFYNEQFF
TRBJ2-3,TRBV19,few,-,TGTGCCAGTAGTATAGGATCAGCTAGATCCGGGAATACGCAGTATTTT,CASSIGSARSGNTQYF
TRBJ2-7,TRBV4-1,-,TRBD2,TGTGCCAGCAGCCAAGATACCAGCGGGGGGGGGCCCTACGAGCAGTACTTC,CASSQDTSGGGPYEQYF
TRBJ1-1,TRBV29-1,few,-,TGCAGCGTCGCACAGGGTAGCACTGAAGCTTTCTTT,CSVAQGSTEAFF
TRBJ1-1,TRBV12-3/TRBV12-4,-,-,TGTGCCAGCAGTCAACAGTCAGAAGCTTTCTTT,CASSQQSEAFF
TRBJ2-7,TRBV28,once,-,TGTGCCAGCAGTTTAAGTGGGGGTGGGGGGTGGGAGCAGTACTTC,CASSLSGGGGWEQYF
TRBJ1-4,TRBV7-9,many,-,TGTGCCAGCAGCTCGGGACGTGGTCTGGCTAATGAAAAACTGTTTTTT,CASSSGRGLANEKLFF
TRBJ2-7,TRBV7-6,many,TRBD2,TGTGCCAGCAGCTTGATAGCGGGAGGGGAACGCGAGCAGTACTTC,CASSLIAGGEREQYF
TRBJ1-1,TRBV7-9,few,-,TGTGCCAGCAGCTTAGTACAGGCCGAGGGAGCTTTCTTT,CASSLVQAEGAFF
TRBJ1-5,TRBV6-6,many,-,TGTGCCAGCAGTTACCCGGCCCCAGGCAATCAGCCCCAGCATTTT,CASSYPAPGNQPQHF
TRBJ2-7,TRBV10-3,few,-,TGTGCCATCAGTGAGCCCCCGACCGTGACCTACGAGCAGTACTTC,CAISEPPTVTYEQYF
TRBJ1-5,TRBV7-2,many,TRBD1,TGTGCCAGCAGCCGACAGGGAAATCAGCCCCAGCATTTT,CASSRQGNQPQHF
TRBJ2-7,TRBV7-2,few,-,TGTGCCAGCGCCCGAGGTGGCAGGGGCGTGGACGAGCAGTACTTC,CASARGGRGVDEQYF
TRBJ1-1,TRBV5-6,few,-,TGTGCCAGCAGCTTGGCCGGGGAAGATGATGAAGCTTTCTTT,CASSLAGEDDEAFF
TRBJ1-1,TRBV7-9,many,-,TGTGCCAGCAGCTTAGTCGGCCAGGTGAACACTGAAGCTTTCTTT,CASSLVGQVNTEAFF
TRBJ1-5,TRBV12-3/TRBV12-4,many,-,TGTGCCAGCAGTCTCTTAGACAATAATCAGCCCCAGCATTTT,CASSLLDNNQPQHF
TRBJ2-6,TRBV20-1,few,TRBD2,TGCAGTGCTCAAGGACTAGCGGGGGGGTCTTCCGGGGCCAACGTCCTGACTTTC,CSAQGLAGGSSGANVLTF
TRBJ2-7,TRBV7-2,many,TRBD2,TGTGCCAGCAGCTTGGGACTAGCGGGGGGGCACTTAGGGCCCGAGCAGTACTTC,CASSLGLAGGHLGPEQYF
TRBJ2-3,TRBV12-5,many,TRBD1,TGTGCTAGTGGTTTGGCCCGAACCCGACAGGGGGCTACAGATACGCAGTATTTT,CASGLARTRQGATDTQYF
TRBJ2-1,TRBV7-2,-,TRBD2,TGTGCCAGCAGCCCCACGGGACTAGCGGGTAACAATGAGCAGTTCTTC,CASSPTGLAGNNEQFF
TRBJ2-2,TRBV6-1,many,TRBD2,TGTGCCAGCAGCGAAAACCGCCGTCTAGCGGAGAACACCGGGGAGCTGTTTTTT,CASSENRRLAENTGELFF
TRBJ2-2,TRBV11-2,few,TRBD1,TGTGCCAGCAGCCCGCAGGGGGACCTAACCGGGGAGCTGTTTTTT,CASSPQGDLTGELFF
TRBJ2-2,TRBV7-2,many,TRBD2,TGTGCCAGCAGCTTAGCTCCACTAGCGCGGGACGGGGAGCTGTTTTTT,CASSLAPLARDGELFF
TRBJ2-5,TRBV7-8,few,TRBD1,TGTGCCAGCAGCACGGGACAGGGGGGTGAGACCCAGTACTTC,CASSTGQGGETQYF
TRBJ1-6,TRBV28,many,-,TGTGCCAGCAGTTCAGGATTCTATAATTCACCCCTCCACTTT,CASSSGFYNSPLHF
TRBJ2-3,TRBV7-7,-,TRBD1,TGTGCCAGCAGCTTAGTAGGGGGCCCCACAGATACGCAGTATTTT,CASSLVGGPTDTQYF
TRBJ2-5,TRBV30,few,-,TGTGCCTGGAGTCCCGGAGAGACCCAGTACTTC,CAWSPGETQYF
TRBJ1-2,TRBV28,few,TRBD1,TGTGCCACCCTGGGACAGATTTATGGCTACACCTTC,CATLGQIYGYTF
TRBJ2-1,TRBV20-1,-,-,TGCAGTGCTAGAGTTCCCGGGAGTACCTACAATGAGCAGTTCTTC,CSARVPGSTYNEQFF
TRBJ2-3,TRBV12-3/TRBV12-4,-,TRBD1,TGTGCCAGCAGTTTATCTCCAGGGGGTACAGATACGCAGTATTTT,CASSLSPGGTDTQYF
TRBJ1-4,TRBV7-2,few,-,TGTGCCAGCAGCTTACGCAGGGCTAATGAAAAACTGTTTTTT,CASSLRRANEKLFF
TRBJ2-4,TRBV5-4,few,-,TGTGCCAGCAGCCATCTAGGGACCACCAAAAACATTCAGTACTTC,CASSHLGTTKNIQYF
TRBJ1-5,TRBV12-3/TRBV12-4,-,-,TGTGCCAGCAGTCGATCCGGGAGCAATCAGCCCCAGCATTTT,CASSRSGSNQPQHF
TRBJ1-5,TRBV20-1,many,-,TGCAGTGCTAGTTTGGGCGGCAATCAGCCCCAGCATTTT,CSASLGGNQPQHF
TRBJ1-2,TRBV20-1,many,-,TGCAGTGCTGGGACACGAGGCTACACCTTC,CSAGTRGYTF